The 32 T cell receptor beta chains below come from one sample, sequenced in a study of CD8+ T cells in alopecia areata. Following extraction, RNA underwent reverse transcription to cDNA, which served as the sequencing template. Assay used: immunoSEQ multiplex PCR; TCRdb lists only in-frame clones, some missing. The sample holds approximately 200,000 clones, 60% seen once. Sample treatment: oral pan-JAK inhibitor, 5-10 mg twice daily. Here the sequenced sample was CD4+ T cells sorted from blood, taken at week 4, from a patient treated with tofacitinib. The source is a human donor with alopecia areata.

CDR3 region: CAWETGTYNGELFF. The CDR3 DNA reads as TGTGCCTGGGAAACCGGGACTTATAACGGGGAGCTGTTTTTT. The V call is TRBV30, the J call TRBJ2-2, with a weak D call TRBD2 (6 bases). CDR3 size: 14 residues. CDR1 is GTSNPN, CDR2 SVGIG, per germline (reference sequence). Trimming removed 5 bases at V and 7 bases at J, with 17 bases between. Full variable domain (outside the CDR3, taken from reference TRBV30 and TRBJ2-2): SQTIHQWPATLVQPVGSPLSLECTVEGTSNPNLYWYRQAAGRGLQLLFYSVGIGQISSEVPQNLSASRPQDRQFILSSKKLLLSDSGFYLCAWETGTYNGELFFGEGSRLTVL.

As concerns this clone: The sample holds other DNA sequences that translate to the same CDR3. The V call is TRBV29-1, the J call TRBJ2-7, with D tentatively TRBD1 or TRBD2 (7 bases each). The V end lost 2 bases, the J end lost 2 bases, and 10 bases lay between the germline ends. The CDR3 runs 13 residues. Germline CDR1 SQVTM, CDR2 ANQGSEA. CDR3 sequence: CSVEQGGTYEQYF. In nucleotides, the CDR3 is TGCAGCGTTGAACAGGGGGGGACCTACGAGCAGTACTTC.

This clone has only a few counts. The gene calls are TRBV2 and TRBJ1-4, with D maybe TRBD1 (5 bases). V lost 7 bases to trimming and J lost 7 bases, with 10 bases between them. The CDR3 totals 12 residues. Germline V gene data show CDR1 as SNHLY and CDR2 as FYNNEI. CDR3 loop: CASKQGGEKLFF. CDR3 in DNA: TGTGCCAGCAAGCAGGGCGGTGAAAAACTGTTTTTT.

This chain links TRBV5-1 with TRBJ2-7; no firm D call. The CDR3 has 12 residues. Germline V gene sequence: CDR1 SGHRS, CDR2 YFSETQ. V gave up 2 bases and J gave up 7 bases, with 10 bases separating them. The CDR3 spells CASSLDAREQYF. CDR3 sequence (DNA): TGCGCCAGCAGCTTAGACGCGAGGGAGCAGTACTTC.

This clone was seen a handful of times. This chain joins TRBV29-1 and TRBJ2-3; 9 bases fit TRBD2. From germline, CDR1 is SQVTM and CDR2 ANQGSEA. The CDR3 spans 14 residues. The junction had 8 bases not matched to a gene; V was cut back by 4 bases and J by 6 bases. The CDR3 nucleotides read TGCAGCGTTGGGTCTAGCGGGATAGTGGATACGCAGTATTTT. As protein: CSVGSSGIVDTQYF.

This chain links TRBV7-2 with TRBJ2-7, with D perhaps matching TRBD2 (6 bases). Germline V CDR1 and CDR2: SGHTA, FQGNSA. This CDR3 spans 15 amino acids. With 1 base removed from V and 2 bases from J, the gap between germline ends came to 12 bases. Written as DNA, the CDR3 is TGTGCCAGCAGCTTAGGAGCTAGCGCTGCCTACGAGCAGTACTTC. Translated, it gives CASSLGASAAYEQYF.

The J gene is TRBJ2-7, the V gene TRBV30, with D possibly matching TRBD1 (5 bases). Germline CDR1 and CDR2: GTSNPN and SVGIG (reference sequence). The germline V and J ends were trimmed by 4 bases and 2 bases, with 15 bases remaining between them. The CDR3 is 14 residues long. The CDR3 is CAWKSAGLAYEQYF. CDR3 in DNA: TGTGCCTGGAAATCGGCAGGGCTAGCCTACGAGCAGTACTTC.

This clone was counted only a few times. CDR3 protein: CATSRDSASGYEQYF. CDR3 nucleotide sequence: TGTGCCACCAGCAGAGATTCGGCGTCTGGGTACGAGCAGTACTTC. The chain couples TRBV15 to TRBJ2-7; D not resolved. Germline CDR1 is LNHNV and CDR2 is YYDKDF (reference sequence). The V end lost 0 bases, the J end lost 4 bases, and 13 bases lay between the germline ends. The CDR3 totals 15 residues.

This clone has only a few counts. The rearrangement links TRBV28 to TRBJ2-7; 10 bases are a match to TRBD1. Trimming at V came to 5 bases and at J to 8 bases, leaving 9 bases not matched to a gene. CDR1 is MDHEN and CDR2 is SYDVKM in the germline V gene. The CDR3 is made up of 14 amino acids. The CDR3 nucleotides are TGTGCCAGCAGTCAGGGACAGGGGCCCAGCAAGCAGTACTTC. As protein: CASSQGQGPSKQYF.

This chain uses TRBV4-1 with TRBJ2-7, with D possibly being TRBD2 (6 bases). This CDR3 is built from 14 residues. With 0 bases removed from V and 2 bases from J, the gap between germline ends came to 8 bases. Germline values: CDR1 MGHRA, CDR2 YSYEKL. The CDR3 region has the DNA TGCGCCAGCAGCCAAGAACGGGAGCCCTACGAGCAGTACTTC. This codes for CASSQEREPYEQYF.

This clone was seen more than once but under ten times. At the DNA level, this CDR3 is encoded by other sequences in the same sample as well. The chain joins TRBV2 to TRBJ1-5; D may be TRBD1 (5 bases). This CDR3 has 13 amino acids. Trimming took 8 bases from V and 1 from J, leaving 9 bases between them. CDR1 and CDR2 (germline): SNHLY, FYNNEI. The CDR3 DNA reads as TGTGCCAGCCGGAGGGACAGCAATCAGCCCCAGCATTTT. It is translated as CASRRDSNQPQHF.

The genes are TRBV18 and TRBJ2-1, with D perhaps TRBD1 or TRBD2 (5 bases each). The CDR3 has 12 residues. V dropped 6 bases and J dropped 5 bases, with 8 bases sitting between them. Germline CDR1 reads KGHSH; CDR2 reads LQKENI. DNA of the CDR3: TGTGCCAGCTCGGGACGGGACAATGAGCAGTTCTTC. The encoded protein is CASSGRDNEQFF. Complete variable domain (other parts from reference TRBV18 and TRBJ2-1): NAGVMQNPRHLVRRRGQEARLRCSPMKGHSHVYWYRQLPEEGLKFMVYLQKENIIDESGMPKERFSAEFPKEGPSILRIQQVVRGDSAAYFCASSGRDNEQFFGPGTRLTVL.

This clone was counted between two and nine times. J is TRBJ2-7 and V is TRBV7-2; TRBD1 might be the D (6 bases). The CDR3 covers 12 residues. Germline V gene data show CDR1 as SGHTA and CDR2 as FQGNSA. Trimming took off 0 bases at V and 8 bases at J, with 8 bases between the two ends. The CDR3 loop is CASSLATGQQYF. Written as DNA, the CDR3 is TGTGCCAGCAGCTTAGCTACAGGGCAGCAGTACTTC.

The CDR3 region has the DNA TGTGCCAGCAGCGGACCAGGGGCGGGGGAGACCCAGTACTTC. This encodes CASSGPGAGETQYF. The gene calls are TRBV5-4 and TRBJ2-5, with D possibly being TRBD1 or TRBD2 (6 bases each). Trimming removed 4 bases from V and 5 bases from J, with 15 bases in between. This CDR3 is 14 amino acids long. The V gene's germline CDR1 is SGHNT and CDR2 YYREEE (reference sequence).

The chain links TRBV4-3 to TRBJ1-2, with D unresolved. The ends were cut back, 4 bases at V and 5 bases at J, with 17 bases in the middle. This CDR3 spans 15 amino acids. Germline values: CDR1 LGHNA, CDR2 YSLEER. The CDR3 coding sequence is TGCGCCAGCAGCCCCGGATGGGTCTCGGGTTATGGCTACACCTTC. Protein: CASSPGWVSGYGYTF.

The gene calls are TRBV6-1 and TRBJ1-2; TRBD1 is a possible D gene (6 bases). V was clipped by 11 bases and J by 10 bases, with 20 bases between them. Germline CDR1 is MNHNS and CDR2 is SASEGT. This CDR3 is built from 12 residues. The CDR3, as DNA: TGTGCCGTTGGGACATCTCTGTTGATCTACACCTTC. It specifies CAVGTSLLIYTF.

Only a few counts were recorded for this clone. The rearrangement links TRBV29-1 to TRBJ2-5; TRBD2 matches at 14 bases. J lost 6 bases, V lost 4 bases, and 7 bases had no gene match. Germline lookup yields CDR1 SQVTM and CDR2 ANQGSEA. The CDR3 is made up of 15 amino acids. The CDR3 here is CSVVGTSGRAQTQYF. The CDR3 nucleotides are TGCAGCGTTGTAGGGACTAGCGGGAGAGCCCAGACCCAGTACTTC.

The genes are TRBV5-1 and TRBJ2-7; 14 bases map to TRBD2. Germline trimming cut 0 bases from V and 4 bases from J; bases unmatched to any gene: 0. The CDR3 has 15 amino acids. Germline-derived CDR1 and CDR2 are SGHRS and YFSETQ. The DNA of the CDR3 is TGCGCCAGCAGCTTGGGGACTAGCGGGAGGTACGAGCAGTACTTC. This encodes CASSLGTSGRYEQYF.

The gene calls are TRBV9 and TRBJ2-2; D gene unclear. CDR3 size: 15 residues. CDR1 SGDLS and CDR2 YYNGEE come from the germline V gene. Trimming took 0 bases from V and 4 from J, leaving 10 bases between them. CDR3 amino acids: CASSVASKGTGELFF. As DNA, the CDR3 is TGTGCCAGCAGCGTAGCTTCAAAGGGCACCGGGGAGCTGTTTTTT. The variable domain in full, completed from reference TRBV9 and TRBJ2-2, reads DSGVTQTPKHLITATGQRVTLRCSPRSGDLSVYWYQQSLDQGLQFLIQYYNGEERAKGNILERFSAQQFPDLHSELNLSSLELGDSALYFCASSVASKGTGELFFGEGSRLTVL.

This rearrangement joins TRBV25-1 to TRBJ2-4; TRBD2 might be the D (5 bases). Per the germline V gene, CDR1 is MGHDK and CDR2 is SYGVNS. This CDR3 has 13 amino acids. Trimming removed 6 bases from V and 8 bases from J, with 14 bases in between. The CDR3 DNA reads as TGTGCCAGCAGCGAAATCGGGGTTTACATTCAGTACTTC. As protein: CASSEIGVYIQYF.

The V and J genes are TRBV21-1 and TRBJ2-5; TRBD2 reflects the table's D call only, with no check against the DNA. TRBV21-1 is classified as a pseudogene. The CDR3 is 14 amino acids. CDR3 protein: CASSWTSGSETQYF. CDR3 DNA: TGTGCCAGCAGCTGGACTAGCGGGAGTGAGACCCAGTACTTC.

The chain joins TRBV7-8 to TRBJ2-5; 9 positions match TRBD1. The V segment lost 5 bases and the J segment 14 bases; nucleotides outside the gene matches: 12. There are 13 residues in the CDR3. Germline V CDR1 and CDR2: SGHVS, FQNEAQ. The CDR3 protein is CASSTGPGQGLYF. DNA of the CDR3: TGTGCCAGCAGCACAGGGCCGGGACAGGGCCTCTACTTC.

The chain couples TRBV9 to TRBJ2-7, with D perhaps matching TRBD1 (6 bases). Germline V gene sequence: CDR1 SGDLS, CDR2 YYNGEE. Trimming took off 3 bases at V and 6 bases at J, with 19 bases between the two ends. This CDR3 region has 15 residues. CDR3 nucleotide sequence: TGTGCCAGCAGCGGAACCGGGACACCTCTGGGCGAGCAGTACTTC. This translates into CASSGTGTPLGEQYF.

In its sample, this clone was seen a few times. This chain links TRBV5-1 with TRBJ1-2, with a tentative D call TRBD1 (6 bases). The CDR3 runs to 13 residues. Germline CDR1 is SGHRS and CDR2 is YFSETQ. V dropped 1 base and J dropped 6 bases, with 10 bases sitting between them. The CDR3 reads CASSLYGGDGYTF. CDR3 DNA: TGCGCCAGCAGCTTGTACGGGGGCGATGGCTACACCTTC.

The chain recombines TRBV18 with TRBJ1-1; D remains ambiguous. V was trimmed by 4 bases and J by 1 base, leaving 7 bases between them. The V gene's germline CDR1 is KGHSH and CDR2 LQKENI. The CDR3 spans 13 residues. CDR3 amino acids: CASSLTENTEAFF. As DNA, the CDR3 is TGTGCCAGCTCACTCACAGAGAACACTGAAGCTTTCTTT.

The chain is built from TRBV2 and TRBJ2-2, with D uncertain. Germline-derived CDR1 and CDR2 are SNHLY and FYNNEI. The V gene lost 7 bases and the J gene lost 6 bases, with 15 bases spanning the gap. This CDR3 spans 14 amino acids. CDR3 bases: TGTGCCAGCACCAACCTCCCCGCGCCCGGGGAGCTGTTTTTT. It codes for CASTNLPAPGELFF.

A few counts support this clone. The chain carries TRBV25-1 and TRBJ1-3; TRBD1 is a possible D gene (6 bases). Trimming cost V 4 bases and J 0 bases, with 16 bases left between them. Per germline, CDR1 MGHDK and CDR2 SYGVNS. The CDR3 has 17 residues. The CDR3 DNA reads TGTGCCAGCAGTGGATATAAACAGGGCGTCTCTGGAAACACCATATATTTT. It encodes CASSGYKQGVSGNTIYF.

Turning to this clone: A junction boundary mismatches the germline segment, possibly from a read error. This chain connects TRBV5-1 to TRBJ2-7, with 8 nucleotides matching TRBD1. The germline V gene has CDR1 SGHRS and CDR2 YFSETQ. The CDR3 is 13 amino acids. The DNA for the CDR3 is TGCGCCAGCAGCTTGACTACGCCGGGACAGGTGAACTTC. As protein: CASSLTTPGQVNF.

The chain employs TRBV7-3 and TRBJ2-5; D is perhaps TRBD1 (5 bases). CDR3 length: 13 amino acids. V lost 5 bases to trimming and J lost 5 bases, with 12 bases between them. The germline CDR1 and CDR2 sequences are SGHTA and FQGTGA. CDR3 sequence reads: CASSPGSRETQYF. CDR3 nucleotides: TGTGCCAGCAGCCCAGGGTCTCGGGAGACCCAGTACTTC.

The chain combines TRBV10-1 with TRBJ1-1; tentative D call: TRBD1 (6 bases). The CDR3 has 14 residues. V lost 4 bases, J lost 4 bases, and 13 bases lay in between. Per the germline V gene, CDR1 is WNHNN and CDR2 is SYGVQD (reference sequence). CDR3 sequence: CASSGDGGGTEAFF. CDR3 DNA: TGCGCCAGCAGTGGGGACGGAGGGGGCACTGAAGCTTTCTTT.

This rearrangement joins TRBV7-2 to TRBJ2-7; no clear D gene. V dropped 2 bases and J dropped 7 bases, with 9 bases sitting between them. CDR3 length equals 12 residues. Germline V lookup: CDR1 SGHTA, CDR2 FQGNSA. This CDR3 is CASSLTLREQYF. The CDR3 region has the DNA TGTGCCAGCAGCTTAACTTTACGGGAGCAGTACTTC. The whole variable domain, filled in from reference TRBV7-2 and TRBJ2-7, reads GAGVSQSPSNKVTEKGKDVELRCDPISGHTALYWYRQSLGQGLEFLIYFQGNSAPDKSGLPSDRFSAERTGGSVSTLTIQRTQQEDSAVYLCASSLTLREQYFGPGTRLTVT.

The V call is TRBV7-9, the J call TRBJ2-6, with 7 bases fitting TRBD1. Germline V gene sequence: CDR1 SEHNR, CDR2 FQNEAQ (reference sequence). This CDR3 has 17 residues. The trim removed 5 bases at V and 0 bases at J, leaving 7 bases unmatched. DNA for the CDR3: TGTGCCAGCAGCCCAACAGGGGCCCTCTCTGGGGCCAACGTCCTGACTTTC. It specifies CASSPTGALSGANVLTF. The variable domain in full, with the rest retrieved from reference TRBV7-9 and TRBJ2-6, is DTGVSQNPRHKITKRGQNVTFRCDPISEHNRLYWYRQTLGQGPEFLTYFQNEAQLEKSRLLSDRFSAERPKGSFSTLEIQRTEQGDSAMYLCASSPTGALSGANVLTFGAGSRLTVL.